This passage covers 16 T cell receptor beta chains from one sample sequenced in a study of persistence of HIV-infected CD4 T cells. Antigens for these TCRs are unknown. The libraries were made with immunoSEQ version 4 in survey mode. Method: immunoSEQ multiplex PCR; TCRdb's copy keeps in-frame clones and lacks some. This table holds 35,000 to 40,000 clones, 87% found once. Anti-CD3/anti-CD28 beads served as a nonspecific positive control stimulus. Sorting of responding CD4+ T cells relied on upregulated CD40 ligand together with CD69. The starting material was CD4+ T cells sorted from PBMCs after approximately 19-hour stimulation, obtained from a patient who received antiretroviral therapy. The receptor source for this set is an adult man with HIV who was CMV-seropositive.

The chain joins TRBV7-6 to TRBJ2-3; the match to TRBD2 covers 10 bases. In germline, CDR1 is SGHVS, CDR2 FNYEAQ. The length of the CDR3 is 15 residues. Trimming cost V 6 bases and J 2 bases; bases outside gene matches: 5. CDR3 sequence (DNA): TGTGCCAGCAGTTTTAGCGGGGGGAACACAGATACGCAGTATTTT. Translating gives CASSFSGGNTDTQYF.

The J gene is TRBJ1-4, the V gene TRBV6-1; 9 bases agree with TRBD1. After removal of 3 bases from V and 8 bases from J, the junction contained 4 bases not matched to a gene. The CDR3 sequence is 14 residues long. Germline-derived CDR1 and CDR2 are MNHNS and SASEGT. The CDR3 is CASSEDRGPEKLFF. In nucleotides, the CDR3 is TGTGCCAGCAGTGAGGACAGGGGACCGGAAAAACTGTTTTTT.

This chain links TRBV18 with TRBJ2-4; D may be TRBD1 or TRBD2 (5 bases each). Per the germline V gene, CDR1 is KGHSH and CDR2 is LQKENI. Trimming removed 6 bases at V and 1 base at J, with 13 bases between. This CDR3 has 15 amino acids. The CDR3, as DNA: TGTGCCAGCTCCCCGCCGGGGACGGCCAAAAACATTCAGTACTTC. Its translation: CASSPPGTAKNIQYF.

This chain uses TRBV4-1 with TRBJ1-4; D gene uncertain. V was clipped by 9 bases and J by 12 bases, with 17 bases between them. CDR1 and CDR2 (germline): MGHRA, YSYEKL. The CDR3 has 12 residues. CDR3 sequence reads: CARKPQRWELFF. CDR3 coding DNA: TGCGCCAGAAAACCCCAGCGGTGGGAACTGTTTTTT.

CDR3 DNA: TGCGCCAGCAGCCCTGCTGGGGGCTATGGCTACACCTTC. Amino acid sequence: CASSPAGGYGYTF. The rearrangement uses TRBV4-1 and TRBJ1-2; D is perhaps TRBD1 (5 bases). The CDR3 has 13 residues. V gave up 4 bases and J gave up 4 bases, with 10 bases separating them. Germline values: CDR1 MGHRA, CDR2 YSYEKL.

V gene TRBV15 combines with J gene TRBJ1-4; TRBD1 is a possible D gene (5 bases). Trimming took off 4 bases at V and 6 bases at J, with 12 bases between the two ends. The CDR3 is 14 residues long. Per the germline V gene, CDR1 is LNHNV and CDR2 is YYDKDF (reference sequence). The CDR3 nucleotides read TGTGCCACCAGCACCGGGACTGCGGATGAAAAACTGTTTTTT. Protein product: CATSTGTADEKLFF.

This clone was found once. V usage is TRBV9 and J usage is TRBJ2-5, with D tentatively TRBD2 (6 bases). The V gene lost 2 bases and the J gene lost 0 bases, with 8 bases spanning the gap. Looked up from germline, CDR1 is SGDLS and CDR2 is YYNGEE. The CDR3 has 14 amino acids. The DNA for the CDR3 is TGTGCCAGCAGCGTTGGAGGGAACCAAGAGACCCAGTACTTC. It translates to CASSVGGNQETQYF.

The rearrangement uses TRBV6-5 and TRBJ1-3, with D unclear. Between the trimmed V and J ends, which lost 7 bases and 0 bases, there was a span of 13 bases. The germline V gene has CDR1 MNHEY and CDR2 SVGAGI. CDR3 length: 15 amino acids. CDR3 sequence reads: CASTMDGYSGNTIYF. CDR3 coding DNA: TGTGCCAGCACCATGGACGGGTACTCTGGAAACACCATATATTTT.

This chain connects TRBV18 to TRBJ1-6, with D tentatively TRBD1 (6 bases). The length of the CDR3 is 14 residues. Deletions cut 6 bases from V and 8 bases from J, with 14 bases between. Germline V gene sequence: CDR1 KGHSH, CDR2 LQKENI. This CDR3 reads CASSWDIRDSPLHF. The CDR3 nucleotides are TGTGCCAGCTCTTGGGACATCAGAGATTCACCCCTCCACTTT.

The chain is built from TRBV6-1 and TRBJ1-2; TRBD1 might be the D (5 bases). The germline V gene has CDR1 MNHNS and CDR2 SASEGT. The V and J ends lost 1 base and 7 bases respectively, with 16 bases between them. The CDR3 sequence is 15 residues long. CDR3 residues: CASSEVRNRMLGYTF. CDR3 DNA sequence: TGTGCCAGCAGTGAAGTTCGAAACAGGATGCTTGGCTACACCTTC.

The CDR3 DNA follows: TGTGCCAGCAGAGGACTAGCGGGAGCAAAAGACACCGGGGAGCTGTTTTTT. Protein sequence: CASRGLAGAKDTGELFF. J is TRBJ2-2 and V is TRBV3-1 (or the pseudogene TRBV3-2); 13 nucleotides align to TRBD2. The CDR3 length is 17 residues. Per germline, CDR1 LGHDT and CDR2 YNNKEL (reference sequence). V trimming: 6 bases; J trimming: 3 bases; junction bases outside the gene matches: 7.

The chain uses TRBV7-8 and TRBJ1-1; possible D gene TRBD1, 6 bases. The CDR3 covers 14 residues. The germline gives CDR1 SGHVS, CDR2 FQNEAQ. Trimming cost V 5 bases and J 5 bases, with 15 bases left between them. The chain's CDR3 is CASSPWGATTEAFF. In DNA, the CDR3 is TGTGCCAGCAGCCCCTGGGGGGCGACGACTGAAGCTTTCTTT. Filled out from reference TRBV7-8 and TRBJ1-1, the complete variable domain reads GAGVSQSPRYKVAKRGQDVALRCDPISGHVSLFWYQQALGQGPEFLTYFQNEAQLDKSGLPSDRFFAERPEGSVSTLKIQRTQQEDSAVYLCASSPWGATTEAFFGQGTRLTVV.

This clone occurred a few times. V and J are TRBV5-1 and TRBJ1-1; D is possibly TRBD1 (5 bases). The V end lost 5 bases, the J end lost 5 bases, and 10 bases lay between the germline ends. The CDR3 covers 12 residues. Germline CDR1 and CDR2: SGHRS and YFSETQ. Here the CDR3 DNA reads TGCGCCAGCAGATCTGAGGGGACTGAAGCTTTCTTT. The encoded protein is CASRSEGTEAFF.

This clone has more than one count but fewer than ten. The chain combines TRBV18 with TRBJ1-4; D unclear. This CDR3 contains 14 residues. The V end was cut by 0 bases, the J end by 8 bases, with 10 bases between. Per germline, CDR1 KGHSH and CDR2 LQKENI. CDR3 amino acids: CASSPPSAKEKLFF. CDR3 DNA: TGTGCCAGCTCACCACCTTCGGCAAAGGAAAAACTGTTTTTT.

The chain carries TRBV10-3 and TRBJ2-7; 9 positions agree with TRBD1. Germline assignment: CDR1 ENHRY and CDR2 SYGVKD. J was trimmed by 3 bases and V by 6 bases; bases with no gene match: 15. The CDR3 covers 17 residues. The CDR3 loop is CAIRAGTGNAASYEQYF. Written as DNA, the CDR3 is TGTGCCATCAGAGCTGGGACAGGGAACGCCGCAAGCTACGAGCAGTACTTC.

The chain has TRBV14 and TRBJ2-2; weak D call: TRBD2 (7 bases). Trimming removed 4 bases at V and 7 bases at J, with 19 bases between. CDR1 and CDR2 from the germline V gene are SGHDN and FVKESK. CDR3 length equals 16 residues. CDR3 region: CASSPKGRGFIGELFF. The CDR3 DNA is TGTGCCAGCAGCCCTAAAGGGAGGGGGTTCATCGGGGAGCTGTTTTTT. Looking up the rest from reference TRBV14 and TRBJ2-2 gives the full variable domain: EAGVTQFPSHSVIEKGQTVTLRCDPISGHDNLYWYRRVMGKEIKFLLHFVKESKQDESGMPNNRFLAERTGGTYSTLKVQPAELEDSGVYFCASSPKGRGFIGELFFGEGSRLTVL.